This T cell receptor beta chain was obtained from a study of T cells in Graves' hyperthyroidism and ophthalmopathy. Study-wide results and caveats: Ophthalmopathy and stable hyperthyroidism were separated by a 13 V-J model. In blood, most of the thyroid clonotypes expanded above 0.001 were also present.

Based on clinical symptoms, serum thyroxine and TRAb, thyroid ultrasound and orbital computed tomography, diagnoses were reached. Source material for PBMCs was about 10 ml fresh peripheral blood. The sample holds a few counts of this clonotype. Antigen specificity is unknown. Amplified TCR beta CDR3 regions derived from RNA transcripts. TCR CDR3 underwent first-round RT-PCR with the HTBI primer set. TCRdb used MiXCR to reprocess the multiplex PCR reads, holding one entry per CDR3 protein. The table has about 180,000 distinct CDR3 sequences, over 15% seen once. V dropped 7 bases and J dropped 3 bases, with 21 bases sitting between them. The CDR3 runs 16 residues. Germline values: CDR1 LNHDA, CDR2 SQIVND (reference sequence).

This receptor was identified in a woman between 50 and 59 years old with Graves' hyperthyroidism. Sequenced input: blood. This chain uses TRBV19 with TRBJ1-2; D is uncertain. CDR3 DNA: TGTGCCAGTAAATCCCAGCCCGGGAGCCTAGACTATGGCTACACCTTC. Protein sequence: CASKSQPGSLDYGYTF.